Listed below are T cell receptor beta chains from one sample, sequenced in a study of CD8+ T cells in alopecia areata. Libraries were prepared by immunoSEQ multiplex PCR; TCRdb keeps only in-frame clonotypes and omits some of them. Here the sample spans 250,000 to 350,000 clones, 60% being singletons. The sequencing used CD4+ T cells sorted from blood, collected around week 54, from a patient treated with tofacitinib. The receptors were gathered from a human donor with alopecia areata. The CDR3 runs from the conserved cysteine through the conserved F or W. The order of the fields is D gene, V gene, clone size, J gene, CDR3 protein, CDR3 DNA. D genes are given only for firm matches. Clone size is given for some rows only: seen once, a few or many times, or a class if the clone is expanded.

d_call: .
v_call: TRBV7-9
clone_size: .
j_call: TRBJ1-1
cdr3_aa: CASNGGLVNTEAFF
cdr3_nt: TGTGCCAGCAACGGGGGTCTGGTGAACACTGAAGCTTTCTTT

d_call: .
v_call: TRBV7-2
clone_size: .
j_call: TRBJ2-7
cdr3_aa: CASRFGDSYEQYF
cdr3_nt: TGTGCCAGCAGGTTCGGGGACTCCTACGAGCAGTACTTC

d_call: .
v_call: TRBV5-1
clone_size: .
j_call: TRBJ2-5
cdr3_aa: CASSRTGTPEETQYF
cdr3_nt: TGCGCCAGCAGCAGAACCGGGACACCCGAAGAGACCCAGTACTTC

d_call: TRBD1
v_call: TRBV5-6
clone_size: .
j_call: TRBJ1-2
cdr3_aa: CASSQAAGTAWDGYTF
cdr3_nt: TGTGCCAGCAGCCAGGCCGCAGGGACAGCCTGGGATGGCTACACCTTC

d_call: .
v_call: TRBV30
clone_size: .
j_call: TRBJ1-1
cdr3_aa: CAWTTQNTEAFF
cdr3_nt: TGTGCCTGGACTACCCAGAACACTGAAGCTTTCTTT

d_call: .
v_call: TRBV6-5
clone_size: few
j_call: TRBJ2-2
cdr3_aa: CASRPLTGELFF
cdr3_nt: TGTGCCAGCAGGCCCCTCACCGGGGAGCTGTTTTTT

d_call: .
v_call: TRBV5-6
clone_size: .
j_call: TRBJ1-1
cdr3_aa: CASSFYMRQRNLDTEAFF
cdr3_nt: TGTGCCAGCAGCTTTTATATGAGACAAAGGAATCTGGACACTGAAGCTTTCTTT

d_call: TRBD2
v_call: TRBV23-1
clone_size: few
j_call: TRBJ2-1
cdr3_aa: CASSPRGVAGGPVQFF
cdr3_nt: TGCGCCAGCAGTCCCCGCGGGGTAGCGGGGGGGCCTGTGCAGTTCTTC

d_call: .
v_call: TRBV9
clone_size: few
j_call: TRBJ1-3
cdr3_aa: CASSVGQTLSGNTIYF
cdr3_nt: TGTGCCAGCAGCGTAGGGCAAACACTCTCTGGAAACACCATATATTTT

d_call: TRBD1
v_call: TRBV5-1
clone_size: .
j_call: TRBJ2-3
cdr3_aa: CASAIRDRGDTQYF
cdr3_nt: TGCGCCAGCGCGATAAGGGACAGGGGAGATACGCAGTATTTT

d_call: TRBD1
v_call: TRBV29-1
clone_size: .
j_call: TRBJ1-2
cdr3_aa: CSVEGIRDRGRSRGYTF
cdr3_nt: TGCAGCGTTGAGGGTATCCGGGACAGGGGGCGCAGTAGAGGCTACACCTTC

d_call: .
v_call: TRBV5-4
clone_size: .
j_call: TRBJ2-3
cdr3_aa: CASGREIASTDTQYF
cdr3_nt: TGTGCCAGTGGCAGGGAAATAGCAAGCACAGATACGCAGTATTTT

d_call: TRBD2
v_call: TRBV5-6
clone_size: .
j_call: TRBJ2-7
cdr3_aa: CASSLFLRGITYEQYF
cdr3_nt: TGTGCCAGCAGCTTGTTCCTGCGGGGGATTACCTACGAGCAGTACTTC

d_call: .
v_call: TRBV7-9
clone_size: few
j_call: TRBJ2-5
cdr3_aa: CASSLGGLETQYF
cdr3_nt: TGTGCCAGCAGCTTAGGAGGGCTAGAGACCCAGTACTTC

d_call: .
v_call: TRBV30
clone_size: once
j_call: TRBJ2-3
cdr3_aa: CAWSTRTGRADTQYF
cdr3_nt: TGTGCCTGGAGTACCCGGACAGGGAGGGCAGATACGCAGTATTTT

d_call: TRBD2
v_call: TRBV5-1
clone_size: .
j_call: TRBJ2-5
cdr3_aa: CASSFGTSGGSETQYF
cdr3_nt: TGCGCCAGCAGCTTTGGGACTAGCGGGGGGTCAGAGACCCAGTACTTC

d_call: .
v_call: TRBV2
clone_size: .
j_call: TRBJ2-7
cdr3_aa: CASRQGFGQYF
cdr3_nt: TGTGCCAGCAGGCAGGGGTTTGGGCAGTACTTC

d_call: .
v_call: TRBV29-1
clone_size: .
j_call: TRBJ2-7
cdr3_aa: CSVEDRRANSYEQYF
cdr3_nt: TGCAGCGTTGAAGATCGACGGGCGAACTCCTACGAGCAGTACTTC

d_call: .
v_call: TRBV6-5
clone_size: .
j_call: TRBJ2-7
cdr3_aa: CASSYIEGYEQYF
cdr3_nt: TGTGCCAGCAGTTACATCGAGGGTTACGAGCAGTACTTC

d_call: TRBD2
v_call: TRBV19
clone_size: .
j_call: TRBJ2-5
cdr3_aa: CASSILAGEQETQYF
cdr3_nt: TGTGCCAGTAGCATCCTAGCGGGGGAACAAGAGACCCAGTACTTC

d_call: TRBD1
v_call: TRBV29-1
clone_size: few
j_call: TRBJ1-5
cdr3_aa: CSLGCWTGTRNQPQHF
cdr3_nt: TGCAGCCTCGGCTGCTGGACAGGGACGCGCAATCAGCCCCAGCATTTT

d_call: TRBD2
v_call: TRBV5-1
clone_size: few
j_call: TRBJ2-5
cdr3_aa: CASSQVSGVLETQYF
cdr3_nt: TGCGCCAGCAGCCAAGTTAGCGGGGTCCTAGAGACCCAGTACTTC

d_call: .
v_call: TRBV29-1
clone_size: .
j_call: TRBJ1-4
cdr3_aa: CSVEDRGRGREKLFF
cdr3_nt: TGCAGCGTTGAAGATAGGGGGAGGGGACGTGAAAAACTGTTTTTT

d_call: .
v_call: TRBV11-2
clone_size: once
j_call: TRBJ1-6
cdr3_aa: CASSLSYGQNSPLHF
cdr3_nt: TGTGCCAGCAGCTTAAGTTACGGGCAAAATTCACCCCTCCACTTT